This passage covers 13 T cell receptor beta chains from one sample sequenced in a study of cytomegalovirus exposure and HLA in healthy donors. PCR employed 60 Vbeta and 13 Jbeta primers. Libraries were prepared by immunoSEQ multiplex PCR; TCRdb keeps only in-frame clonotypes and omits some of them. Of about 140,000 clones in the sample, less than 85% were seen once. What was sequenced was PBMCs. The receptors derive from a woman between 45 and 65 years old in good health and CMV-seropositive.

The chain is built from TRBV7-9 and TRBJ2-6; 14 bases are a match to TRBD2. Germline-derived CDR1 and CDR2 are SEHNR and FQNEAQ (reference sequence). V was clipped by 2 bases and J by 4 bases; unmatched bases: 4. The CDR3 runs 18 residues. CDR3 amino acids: CASSLTTSGGDGANVLTF. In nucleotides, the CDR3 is TGTGCCAGCAGCTTAACGACTAGCGGGGGGGACGGGGCCAACGTCCTGACTTTC.

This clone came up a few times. The chain's CDR3 is CASSYAPGSGNTIYF. DNA for the CDR3: TGTGCCAGCAGTTACGCCCCAGGATCGGGAAACACCATATATTTT. The chain employs TRBV6-5 and TRBJ1-3; no firm D call. V lost 2 bases to trimming and J lost 4 bases, with 12 bases between them. There are 15 residues in the CDR3. Germline lookup yields CDR1 MNHEY and CDR2 SVGAGI.

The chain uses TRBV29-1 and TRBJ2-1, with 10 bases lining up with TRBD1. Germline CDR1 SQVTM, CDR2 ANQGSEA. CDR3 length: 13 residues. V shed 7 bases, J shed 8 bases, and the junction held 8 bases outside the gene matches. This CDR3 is CSGDRGLGDEQFF. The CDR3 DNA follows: TGCAGCGGGGACAGGGGTTTAGGCGATGAGCAGTTCTTC.

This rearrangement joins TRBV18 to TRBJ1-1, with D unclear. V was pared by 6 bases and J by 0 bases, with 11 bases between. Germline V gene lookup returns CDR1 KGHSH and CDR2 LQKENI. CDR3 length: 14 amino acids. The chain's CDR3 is CASSPNSLNTEAFF. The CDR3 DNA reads TGTGCCAGCTCGCCGAACAGTTTGAACACTGAAGCTTTCTTT.

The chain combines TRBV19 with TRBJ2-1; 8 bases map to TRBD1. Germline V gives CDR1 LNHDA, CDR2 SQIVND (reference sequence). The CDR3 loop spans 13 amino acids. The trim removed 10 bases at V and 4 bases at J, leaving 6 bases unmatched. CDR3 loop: CATGTGRYNEQFF. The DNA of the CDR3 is TGTGCCACCGGGACAGGACGGTACAATGAGCAGTTCTTC.

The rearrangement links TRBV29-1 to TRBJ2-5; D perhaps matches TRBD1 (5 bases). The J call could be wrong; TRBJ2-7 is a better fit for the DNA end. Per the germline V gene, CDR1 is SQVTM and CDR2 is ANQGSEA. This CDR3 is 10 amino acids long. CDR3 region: CSDVGHEQYF. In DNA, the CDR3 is TGCAGCGACGTGGGGCACGAGCAGTACTTC.

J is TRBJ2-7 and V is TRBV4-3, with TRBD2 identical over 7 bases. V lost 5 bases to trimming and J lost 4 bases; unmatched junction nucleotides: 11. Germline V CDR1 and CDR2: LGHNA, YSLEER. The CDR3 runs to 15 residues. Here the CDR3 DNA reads TGCGCCAGCAGCGGCTTACGCGGGGGAGGATACGAGCAGTACTTC. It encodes CASSGLRGGGYEQYF.

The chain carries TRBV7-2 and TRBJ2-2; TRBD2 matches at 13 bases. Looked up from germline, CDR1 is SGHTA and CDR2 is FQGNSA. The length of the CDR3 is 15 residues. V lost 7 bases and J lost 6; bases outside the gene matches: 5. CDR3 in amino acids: CASTRTSGGPGELFF. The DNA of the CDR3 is TGTGCCAGCACCAGGACTAGCGGGGGCCCCGGGGAGCTGTTTTTT.

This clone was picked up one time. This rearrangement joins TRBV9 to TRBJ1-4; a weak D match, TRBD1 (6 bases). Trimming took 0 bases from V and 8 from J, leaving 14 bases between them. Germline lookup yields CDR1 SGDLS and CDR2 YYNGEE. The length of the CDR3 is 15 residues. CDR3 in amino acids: CASSVGGGLREKLFF. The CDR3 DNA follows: TGTGCCAGCAGCGTAGGGGGGGGCTTAAGGGAAAAACTGTTTTTT. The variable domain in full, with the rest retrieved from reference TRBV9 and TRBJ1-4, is DSGVTQTPKHLITATGQRVTLRCSPRSGDLSVYWYQQSLDQGLQFLIQYYNGEERAKGNILERFSAQQFPDLHSELNLSSLELGDSALYFCASSVGGGLREKLFFGSGTQLSVL.

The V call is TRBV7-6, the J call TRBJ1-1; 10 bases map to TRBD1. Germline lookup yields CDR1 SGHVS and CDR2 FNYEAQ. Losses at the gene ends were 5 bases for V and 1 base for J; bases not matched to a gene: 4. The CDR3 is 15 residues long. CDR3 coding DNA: TGTGCCAGCAGCCGACAGGGGGCGGGGAACACTGAAGCTTTCTTT. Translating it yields CASSRQGAGNTEAFF.

The CDR3, as DNA: TGTGCCAGCGGCCCTGCAGCGGGGGTTTTAGATACGCAGTATTTT. Amino acids: CASGPAAGVLDTQYF. This chain connects TRBV7-3 to TRBJ2-3, with 8 bases aligning to TRBD2. Looked up from germline, CDR1 is SGHTA and CDR2 is FQGTGA. This CDR3 spans 15 amino acids. The junction had 12 bases not matched to a gene; V was cut back by 8 bases and J by 5 bases. The full variable domain, in which reference TRBV7-3 and TRBJ2-3 provide the parts outside the CDR3, is GAGVSQTPSNKVTEKGKYVELRCDPISGHTALYWYRQSLGQGPEFLIYFQGTGAADDSGLPNDRFFAVRPEGSVSTLKIQRTERGDSAVYLCASGPAAGVLDTQYFGPGTRLTVL.

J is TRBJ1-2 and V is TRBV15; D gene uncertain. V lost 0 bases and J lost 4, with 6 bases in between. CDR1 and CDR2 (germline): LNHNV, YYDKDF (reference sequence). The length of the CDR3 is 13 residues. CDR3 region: CATSRDLLYGYTF. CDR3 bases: TGTGCCACCAGCAGAGATTTACTCTATGGCTACACCTTC. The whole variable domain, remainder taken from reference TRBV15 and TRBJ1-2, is DAMVIQNPRYQVTQFGKPVTLSCSQTLNHNVMYWYQQKSSQAPKLLFHYYDKDFNNEADTPDNFQSRRPNTSFCFLDIRSPGLGDTAMYLCATSRDLLYGYTFGSGTRLTVV.

The CDR3 region has the DNA TGTGCCAGCAGTGACCACCGGGACAGGGTGGAGTACGAGCAGTACTTC. Translated, it gives CASSDHRDRVEYEQYF. The rearrangement uses TRBV28 and TRBJ2-7; 9 bases fit TRBD1. Germline V CDR1 and CDR2: MDHEN, SYDVKM. The CDR3 runs 16 residues. V dropped 5 bases and J dropped 4; count of bases not matched to a gene: 12.